The 31 T cell receptor beta chains listed next were all sequenced from one sample in a study of tumor-infiltrating lymphocytes in localized non-small cell lung cancer. Clones were read by immunoSEQ multiplex PCR, and TCRdb kept only the in-frame ones, dropping some. The sample holds 15,000 to 20,000 clones, 73% seen once. The sequencing input was lung tumor tissue. These receptors all stem from a human donor with non-small cell lung cancer.

The chain recombines TRBV5-1 with TRBJ2-5; 9 nucleotides match TRBD1. Germline CDR1 and CDR2: SGHRS and YFSETQ. This CDR3 region has 14 residues. V trimming: 4 bases; J trimming: 5 bases; junction bases outside the gene matches: 6. This chain's CDR3 is CASSLGTGTETQYF. CDR3 sequence (DNA): TGCGCCAGCAGCCTAGGGACAGGGACCGAGACCCAGTACTTC.

The chain employs TRBV7-3 and TRBJ2-3; D is perhaps TRBD1 (6 bases). The CDR3 loop spans 14 amino acids. Germline V CDR1 and CDR2: SGHTA, FQGTGA. Trimming removed 5 bases from V and 0 bases from J, with 9 bases in between. CDR3 DNA: TGTGCCAGCAGCCCAGGGGACAGCACAGATACGCAGTATTTT. This sequence encodes CASSPGDSTDTQYF.

This clone was seen a few times. Here the CDR3 DNA reads TGTGCCTGGACCTCCGGGGGCAGCACAAATGGCTACACCTTC. Its translation: CAWTSGGSTNGYTF. The V call is TRBV30, the J call TRBJ1-2; possibly TRBD1 for D (6 bases). Per the germline V gene, CDR1 is GTSNPN and CDR2 is SVGIG (reference sequence). V lost 4 bases, J lost 6 bases, and 18 bases lay in between. There are 14 residues in the CDR3.

This clone was counted a few times. This chain connects TRBV30 to TRBJ1-1; D is unresolved. The germline V gene has CDR1 GTSNPN and CDR2 SVGIG (reference sequence). The CDR3 is 13 amino acids. The V gene lost 8 bases and the J gene lost 3 bases, with 16 bases spanning the gap. CDR3 amino acids: CAGWGMADTEAFF. Here the CDR3 DNA reads TGTGCCGGCTGGGGAATGGCGGACACTGAAGCTTTCTTT. The whole variable domain, remainder taken from reference TRBV30 and TRBJ1-1, is SQTIHQWPATLVQPVGSPLSLECTVEGTSNPNLYWYRQAAGRGLQLLFYSVGIGQISSEVPQNLSASRPQDRQFILSSKKLLLSDSGFYLCAGWGMADTEAFFGQGTRLTVV.

The V and J genes are TRBV7-9 and TRBJ2-5, with D possibly TRBD2 on 5 matching bases. The CDR3 has 15 residues. The V gene lost 2 bases and the J gene lost 8 bases, with 18 bases spanning the gap. Per the germline V gene, CDR1 is SEHNR and CDR2 is FQNEAQ (reference sequence). The CDR3 protein is CASSLSDSFFDTQYF. The CDR3 DNA is TGTGCCAGCAGCTTATCGGACTCCTTCTTCGACACCCAGTACTTC.

The chain links TRBV15 to TRBJ1-5; TRBD1 aligns across 8 bases. Germline lookup yields CDR1 LNHNV and CDR2 YYDKDF (reference sequence). Trimming took 4 bases from V and 4 from J; bases not matched to a gene: 3. The CDR3 sequence is 14 residues long. The CDR3 DNA is TGTGCCACCAGCAAAACAGGGGGGAATCAGCCCCAGCATTTT. Residues: CATSKTGGNQPQHF.

This clone has a handful of counts. The rearrangement links TRBV6-1 to TRBJ1-2; no reliable D call. Trimming stripped 2 bases from V and 4 bases from J, with 11 bases between. This CDR3 is built from 14 residues. CDR1 and CDR2 (germline): MNHNS, SASEGT. Here the CDR3 reads CASSELYQVYGYTF. As DNA, the CDR3 is TGTGCCAGCAGTGAACTCTACCAGGTCTATGGCTACACCTTC.

The chain carries TRBV15 and TRBJ2-2, with 7 bases fitting TRBD1. From germline, CDR1 is LNHNV and CDR2 YYDKDF (reference sequence). V lost 3 bases, J lost 2 bases, and 6 bases stayed unmatched. CDR3 length: 16 amino acids. CDR3 residues: CATSSPTGLNTGELFF. The CDR3 nucleotides read TGTGCCACCAGCAGCCCGACAGGGCTTAACACCGGGGAGCTGTTTTTT. Combining the CDR3 with reference TRBV15 and TRBJ2-2 gives the whole variable domain DAMVIQNPRYQVTQFGKPVTLSCSQTLNHNVMYWYQQKSSQAPKLLFHYYDKDFNNEADTPDNFQSRRPNTSFCFLDIRSPGLGDTAMYLCATSSPTGLNTGELFFGEGSRLTVL.

This chain joins TRBV23-1 and TRBJ2-6; D unresolved. TRBV23-1 is sorted into the ORF group, with uncertain function. The V and J ends lost 5 bases and 11 bases respectively, with 28 bases between them. This CDR3 has 18 residues. The CDR3 nucleotides read TGCGCCAGCAGTTTCATCCGGCTACGCACAAAGTCGGGCCACGTCCTGACTTTC. Amino acid sequence: CASSFIRLRTKSGHVLTF.

J is TRBJ2-7 and V is TRBV11-2; 7 bases map to TRBD1. This CDR3 has 14 amino acids. Germline values: CDR1 SGHAT, CDR2 FQNNGV. J lost 5 bases, V lost 1 base, and 5 bases had no gene match. DNA of the CDR3: TGTGCCAGCAGCTTAGCCAGACAGGGCCACGAGCAGTACTTC. Translating it yields CASSLARQGHEQYF.

In its sample, this clone was seen a few times. V gene TRBV6-1 combines with J gene TRBJ2-7, with TRBD1 matching 8 bases. V lost 2 bases, J lost 3 bases, and 3 bases stayed unmatched. Per the germline V gene, CDR1 is MNHNS and CDR2 is SASEGT. The CDR3 has 14 amino acids. The chain's CDR3 is CASSELDRDYEQYF. The CDR3, as DNA: TGTGCCAGCAGTGAACTGGACAGGGACTACGAGCAGTACTTC.

This clone was seen just once. The CDR3 nucleotides are TGCGCCAGCAGCTCGGGAGCCTCCGAGCAGTACTTC. This gives the protein CASSSGASEQYF. This sequence joins TRBV5-1 and TRBJ2-7, with D perhaps matching TRBD2 (6 bases). V lost 3 bases to trimming and J lost 6 bases, with 10 bases between them. The CDR3 is 12 amino acids. The germline CDR1 and CDR2 sequences are SGHRS and YFSETQ.

This clone has just one count. The CDR3 here is CATSGSSGRVQYF. The CDR3 DNA reads TGTGCCACCAGCGGATCTTCGGGAAGGGTGCAGTACTTC. The chain combines TRBV15 with TRBJ2-5; the D gene is possibly TRBD2 (5 bases). Deletions cut 5 bases from V and 11 bases from J, with 18 bases between. The germline CDR1 and CDR2 sequences are LNHNV and YYDKDF (reference sequence). The CDR3 consists of 13 residues.

The gene calls are TRBV5-1 and TRBJ2-2, with D perhaps TRBD1 (5 bases). With 2 bases removed from V and 1 base from J, the gap between germline ends came to 6 bases. The germline V gene has CDR1 SGHRS and CDR2 YFSETQ. This CDR3 has 14 residues. The CDR3 here is CASSLGVNTGELFF. The CDR3 DNA follows: TGCGCCAGCAGCTTAGGGGTGAACACCGGGGAGCTGTTTTTT.

The genes are TRBV7-6 and TRBJ2-3, with 9 bases matching TRBD2. The V and J ends lost 5 bases and 0 bases, in that order; junction bases with no gene match: 3. CDR1 is SGHVS and CDR2 is FNYEAQ in the germline V gene. The CDR3 is 15 residues long. The CDR3 protein is CASSRGLASTDTQYF. The CDR3 DNA reads as TGTGCCAGCAGCCGTGGACTAGCGAGCACAGATACGCAGTATTTT.

In this sample, this clone turned up once. The chain recombines TRBV10-3 with TRBJ1-2; no definite D call. CDR1 and CDR2 from the germline V gene are ENHRY and SYGVKD. Trimming stripped 3 bases from V and 5 bases from J, with 4 bases between. The CDR3 spans 11 residues. CDR3: CAISDAYGYTF. The CDR3 nucleotides read TGTGCCATCAGTGATGCTTATGGCTACACCTTC.

V and J are TRBV7-2 and TRBJ2-7; TRBD2 matches 7 bases. Germline V gene sequence: CDR1 SGHTA, CDR2 FQGNSA. Trimming took 5 bases from V and 3 from J; bases not matched to a gene: 7. The CDR3 consists of 14 residues. The DNA of the CDR3 is TGTGCCAGCAGCCAAGCGGGAAAAAACTACGAGCAGTACTTC. Translating it yields CASSQAGKNYEQYF.

This clone was detected a few times. The chain recombines TRBV30 with TRBJ1-1; D unclear. The CDR3 spans 13 residues. Germline V gene sequence: CDR1 GTSNPN, CDR2 SVGIG (reference sequence). With 3 bases removed from V and 4 bases from J, the gap between germline ends came to 12 bases. CDR3 sequence (DNA): TGTGCCTGGAGCATATGGATCAGCACTGAAGCTTTCTTT. This sequence encodes CAWSIWISTEAFF.

This clone was recorded a few times. The chain employs TRBV7-2 and TRBJ2-7, with a weak D call TRBD1 (5 bases). With 3 bases removed from V and 6 bases from J, the gap between germline ends came to 21 bases. The CDR3 has 16 residues. CDR1 is SGHTA, CDR2 FQGNSA, per germline. The CDR3 protein is CASSLISYPGLGEQYF. CDR3 DNA: TGTGCCAGCAGCTTGATTTCGTATCCAGGGTTGGGCGAGCAGTACTTC.

This clone occurred a few times. For the CDR3, the DNA is TGTGCCTGGGATCCTCCCGACTACTCTGGGGCCAACGTCCTGACTTTC. Protein: CAWDPPDYSGANVLTF. This chain links TRBV30 with TRBJ2-6, with D possibly TRBD2 on 5 matching bases. The V end lost 5 bases, the J end lost 0 bases, and 14 bases lay between the germline ends. The CDR3 extends over 16 amino acids. Germline-derived CDR1 and CDR2 are GTSNPN and SVGIG (reference sequence).

CDR3 DNA sequence: TGTGCCAGTCCGACGGGGGCGAACACCGGGGAGCTGTTTTTT. It is translated as CASPTGANTGELFF. The V and J genes are TRBV7-9 and TRBJ2-2; the D gene is possibly TRBD2 (6 bases). Germline values: CDR1 SEHNR, CDR2 FQNEAQ (reference sequence). This CDR3 comprises 14 residues. Deletions cut 9 bases from V and 0 bases from J, with 11 bases between.

A few counts support this clone. The chain is built from TRBV11-3 and TRBJ2-2; 10 bases agree with TRBD2. V was clipped by 6 bases and J by 6 bases; unmatched bases: 10. The CDR3 consists of 16 residues. The germline gives CDR1 SGHNT, CDR2 YENEEA. In DNA, the CDR3 is TGTGCCAGCAGTACGGGAGTAGCGGGAGGTGCCGGGGAGCTGTTTTTT. Its protein is CASSTGVAGGAGELFF.

The gene calls are TRBV21-1 and TRBJ2-7; TRBD1, the D gene given by the table, was not confirmed from the DNA. TRBV21-1 is designated a pseudogene. This CDR3 spans 14 amino acids. DNA for the CDR3: TGTGCCAGCACCTGGACAGGGGCCTACTACGAGCAGTACTTC. This codes for CASTWTGAYYEQYF.

This clone has just a few counts. The chain employs TRBV4-2 and TRBJ1-1; D gene ambiguous. V was pared by 0 bases and J by 1 base, with 6 bases between. The length of the CDR3 is 14 residues. Looked up from germline, CDR1 is LGHNA and CDR2 is YNFKEQ. CDR3 region: CASSQDWQNTEAFF. The CDR3 DNA follows: TGTGCCAGCAGCCAAGATTGGCAGAACACTGAAGCTTTCTTT.

The rearrangement links TRBV7-6 to TRBJ2-3, with D unclear. The CDR3 has 12 amino acids. Deletions cut 3 bases from V and 4 bases from J, with 5 bases between. Germline CDR1 SGHVS, CDR2 FNYEAQ. The CDR3 spells CASSFGADTQYF. CDR3 sequence (DNA): TGTGCCAGCAGCTTTGGGGCAGATACGCAGTATTTT.

The chain recombines TRBV19 with TRBJ1-1; D unclear. The CDR3 runs to 14 residues. Trimming shortened V by 2 bases and J by 7 bases, and 14 bases separated the two germline ends. Germline V gene sequence: CDR1 LNHDA, CDR2 SQIVND (reference sequence). DNA of the CDR3: TGTGCCAGTAGTATAAGACAAGCCGCAGGTGAAGCTTTCTTT. Its translation is CASSIRQAAGEAFF.

V and J are TRBV19 and TRBJ1-4, with 9 bases identical to TRBD1. Trimming cost V 6 bases and J 5 bases; bases outside gene matches: 7. The CDR3 totals 15 residues. Germline-derived CDR1 and CDR2 are LNHDA and SQIVND (reference sequence). CDR3 sequence (DNA): TGTGCCAGTAGAGAGGACAGGGGCCAGAATGAAAAACTGTTTTTT. Translated, it gives CASREDRGQNEKLFF. The full variable domain, rest sourced from reference TRBV19 and TRBJ1-4, is DGGITQSPKYLFRKEGQNVTLSCEQNLNHDAMYWYRQDPGQGLRLIYYSQIVNDFQKGDIAEGYSVSREKKESFPLTVTSAQKNPTAFYLCASREDRGQNEKLFFGSGTQLSVL.

This rearrangement joins TRBV28 to TRBJ2-5; weak D call: TRBD2 (6 bases). The germline V gene encodes CDR1 MDHEN and CDR2 SYDVKM. CDR3 length: 14 amino acids. Trimming cost V 7 bases and J 4 bases, with 16 bases left between them. CDR3 bases: TGTGCCAGCATGACCCTGCGGGGTAGAGAGACCCAGTACTTC. This gives the protein CASMTLRGRETQYF. The whole variable domain, remainder taken from reference TRBV28 and TRBJ2-5, is DVKVTQSSRYLVKRTGEKVFLECVQDMDHENMFWYRQDPGLGLRLIYFSYDVKMKEKGDIPEGYSVSREKKERFSLILESASTNQTSMYLCASMTLRGRETQYFGPGTRLLVL.

J is TRBJ2-7 and V is TRBV5-4, with D maybe TRBD1 (6 bases). V was trimmed by 1 base and J by 6 bases, leaving 17 bases between them. CDR1 is SGHNT, CDR2 YYREEE, per germline (reference sequence). The CDR3 consists of 15 residues. The CDR3 coding sequence is TGTGCCAGCAGCTTGAAAAAAGCAGGGGCATCCGAGCAGTACTTC. It is translated as CASSLKKAGASEQYF.

The rearrangement joins TRBV5-1 to TRBJ2-5, with 7 nucleotides matching TRBD1. The length of the CDR3 is 15 residues. Germline CDR1 SGHRS, CDR2 YFSETQ. V was pared by 4 bases and J by 2 bases, with 8 bases of the junction left unmatched. CDR3 DNA: TGCGCCAGCAGCCAGGGACAGTCCCCACAAGAGACCCAGTACTTC. Its translation is CASSQGQSPQETQYF. The full variable domain, with the rest looked up from reference TRBV5-1 and TRBJ2-5, is KAGVTQTPRYLIKTRGQQVTLSCSPISGHRSVSWYQQTPGQGLQFLFEYFSETQRNKGNFPGRFSGRQFSNSRSEMNVSTLELGDSALYLCASSQGQSPQETQYFGPGTRLLVL.

The chain has TRBV5-4 and TRBJ2-1, with 13 nucleotides matching TRBD2. The CDR3 has 17 residues. Germline CDR1 and CDR2: SGHNT and YYREEE (reference sequence). V dropped 0 bases and J dropped 6; count of bases not matched to a gene: 6. CDR3 sequence: CASSLVLLAGGRNEQFF. For the CDR3, the DNA is TGTGCCAGCAGCTTGGTCTTACTAGCGGGGGGGCGCAATGAGCAGTTCTTC.